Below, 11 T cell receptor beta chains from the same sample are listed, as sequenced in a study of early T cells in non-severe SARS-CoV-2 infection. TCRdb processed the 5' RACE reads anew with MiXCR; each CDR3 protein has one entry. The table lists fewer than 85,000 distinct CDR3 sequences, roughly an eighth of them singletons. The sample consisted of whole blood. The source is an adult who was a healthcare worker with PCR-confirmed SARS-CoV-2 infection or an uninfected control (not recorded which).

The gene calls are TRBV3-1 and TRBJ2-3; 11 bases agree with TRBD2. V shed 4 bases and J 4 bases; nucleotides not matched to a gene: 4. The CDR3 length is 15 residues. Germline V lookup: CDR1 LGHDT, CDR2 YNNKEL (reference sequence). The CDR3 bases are TGTGCCAGCAGCCCCACTAGCGGGGGTTCAGATACGCAGTATTTT. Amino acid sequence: CASSPTSGGSDTQYF.

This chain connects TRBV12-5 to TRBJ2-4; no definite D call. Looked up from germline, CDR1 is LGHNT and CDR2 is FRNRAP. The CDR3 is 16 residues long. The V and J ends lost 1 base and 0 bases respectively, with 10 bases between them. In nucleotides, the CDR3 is TGTGCTAGTGGTTTGGGGGCACAACTAGCCAAAAACATTCAGTACTTC. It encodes CASGLGAQLAKNIQYF.

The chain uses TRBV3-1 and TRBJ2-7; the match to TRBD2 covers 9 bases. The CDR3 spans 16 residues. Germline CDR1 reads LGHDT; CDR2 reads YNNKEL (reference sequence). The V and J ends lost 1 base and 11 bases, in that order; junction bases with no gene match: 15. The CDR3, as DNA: TGTGCCAGCAGCCAAGTTGGTGCGACTAGCGGTCCCCCAGAGTACTTC. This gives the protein CASSQVGATSGPPEYF.

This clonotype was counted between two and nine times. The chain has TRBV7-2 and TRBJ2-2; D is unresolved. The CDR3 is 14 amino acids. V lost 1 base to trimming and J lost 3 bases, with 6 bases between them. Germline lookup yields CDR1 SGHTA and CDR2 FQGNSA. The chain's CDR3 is CASSLGAYTGELFF. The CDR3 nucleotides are TGTGCCAGCAGCTTAGGCGCTTACACCGGGGAGCTGTTTTTT.

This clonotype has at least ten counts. Here the CDR3 reads CATSDSTTGGETQYF. Written as DNA, the CDR3 is TGTGCCACCAGTGACTCTACGACAGGGGGCGAGACCCAGTACTTC. The V call is TRBV24-1, the J call TRBJ2-5; 10 nucleotides match TRBD1. Germline V gene data show CDR1 as KGHDR and CDR2 as SFDVKD. The CDR3 is 15 residues long. J gave up 5 bases and V 4 bases, and 6 bases lay outside the gene matches.

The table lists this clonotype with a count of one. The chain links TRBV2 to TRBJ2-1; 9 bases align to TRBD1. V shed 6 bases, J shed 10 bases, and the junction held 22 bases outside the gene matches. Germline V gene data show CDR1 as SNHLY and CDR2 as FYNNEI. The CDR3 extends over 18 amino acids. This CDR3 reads CASSQLPRIGQGYLEQFF. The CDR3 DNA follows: TGTGCCAGCAGCCAACTCCCTCGAATTGGACAGGGGTATTTAGAGCAGTTCTTC.

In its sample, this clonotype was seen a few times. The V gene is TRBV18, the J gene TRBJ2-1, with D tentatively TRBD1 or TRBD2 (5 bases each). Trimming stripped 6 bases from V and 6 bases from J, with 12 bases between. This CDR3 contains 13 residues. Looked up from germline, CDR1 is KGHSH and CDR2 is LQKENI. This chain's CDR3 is CASSRGAGNEQFF. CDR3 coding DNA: TGTGCCAGCTCGAGGGGCGCGGGCAATGAGCAGTTCTTC.

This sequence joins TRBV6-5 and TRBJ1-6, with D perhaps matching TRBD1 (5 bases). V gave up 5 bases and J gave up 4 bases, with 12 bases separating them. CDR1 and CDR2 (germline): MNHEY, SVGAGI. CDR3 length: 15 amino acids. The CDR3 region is CASSPGLPYNSPLHF. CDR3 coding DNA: TGTGCCAGCAGTCCGGGACTACCGTATAATTCACCCCTCCACTTT.

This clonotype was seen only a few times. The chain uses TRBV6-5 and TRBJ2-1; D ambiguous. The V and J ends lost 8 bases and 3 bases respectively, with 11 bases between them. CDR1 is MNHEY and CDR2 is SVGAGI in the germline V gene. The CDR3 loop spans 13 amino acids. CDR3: CASSDLRYNEQFF. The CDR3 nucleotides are TGTGCCAGCTCGGACCTTCGCTACAATGAGCAGTTCTTC.

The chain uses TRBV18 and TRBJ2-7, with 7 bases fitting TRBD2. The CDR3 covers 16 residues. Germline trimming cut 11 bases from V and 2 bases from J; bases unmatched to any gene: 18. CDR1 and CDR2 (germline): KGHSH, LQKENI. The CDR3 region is CAPGGRVNYRPYEQYF. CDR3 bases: TGTGCCCCGGGAGGCAGGGTCAACTACCGTCCCTACGAGCAGTACTTC.

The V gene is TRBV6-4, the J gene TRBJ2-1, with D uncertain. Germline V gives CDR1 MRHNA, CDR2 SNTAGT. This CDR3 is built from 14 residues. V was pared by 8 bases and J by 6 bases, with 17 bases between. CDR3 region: CASLTGRRSNEQFF. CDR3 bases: TGTGCCAGCCTTACGGGCCGCCGAAGCAATGAGCAGTTCTTC.